This T cell receptor beta chain emerged from a study of brain T cells in children with intractable seizures. Sequencing was limited to surgery cases with top T cell transcript signatures in brain tissue. Method: immunoSEQ multiplex PCR; TCRdb's copy keeps in-frame clones and lacks some. This sample carries roughly 80,000 clones, around 91% of them seen once, and the ten largest clones take about 23%. Germline V lookup: CDR1 SGHDT, CDR2 YYEEEE. V lost 4 bases to trimming and J lost 9 bases, with 17 bases between them. The CDR3 has 14 amino acids. Study conclusions and caveats: Patients' HCMV serostatus was unknown; virus specificity rests on CDR3 similarity alone. Pre-surgery blood may have been undersampled, hiding some clones.

About this clone: The antigen is unknown.

The rearrangement links TRBV5-6 to TRBJ1-5; D remains unclear. The input for sequencing was peripheral blood, taken at surgery. The source of this sequence is a girl under 10 years old with Rasmussen encephalitis and intractable seizures. The CDR3 here is CASSVGPSVRPQHF. The CDR3, as DNA: TGTGCCAGCAGCGTCGGACCGAGCGTCCGGCCCCAGCATTTT.